This T cell receptor (beta chain) originates from a study of CD8+ T cells in alopecia areata. Study in general: Treated patients were given oral tofacitinib, which was dosed at 5 to 10 mg twice daily. Patients in the study were on tofacitinib for 6 to 18 months, then off it for 6 months. Study-wide findings and caveats: Many expanded lesional clones persisted in scalp and blood during tofacitinib treatment.

Extracted RNA was reverse transcribed, and the resulting cDNA served as sequencing template. Clones were sequenced by immunoSEQ multiplex PCR, and TCRdb holds only the in-frame ones, with some missing. The repertoire has 150,000 to 200,000 clones, more than 55% of them found once; the top ten carry about 1.3%. Germline CDR1 is GTSNPN and CDR2 is SVGIG (reference sequence). Trimming left V 7 bases short and J 0 bases short, with 16 bases between. The CDR3 sequence is 14 residues long. Treatment reported: oral pan-JAK inhibitor, 5-10 mg twice daily. A note on this clone: Its antigen is not known.

V gene TRBV30 combines with J gene TRBJ2-7; D gene ambiguous. The sequence derives from a human donor with alopecia areata. The source was CD4+ T cells sorted from blood, collected around week 50, from a patient treated with tofacitinib. CDR3 bases: TGTGCCTCCACGGGTGACCCCCACTCCTACGAGCAGTACTTC. As protein: CASTGDPHSYEQYF.